This TCR beta chain was retrieved from a study of blood T cell repertoires in COVID-19. Study-level information: The samples span acute and convalescent COVID-19 from the United States, Italy and Spain. PBMCs, B-cell-depleted T cells, or T cells were the source of the cDNA or gDNA that made up the material.

TCRdb's copy holds only in-frame clones and misses some; the assay was immunoSEQ multiplex PCR. The table lists approximately 100,000 clones, 65% to 75% of them singletons, with approximately 6.3% in the top ten. CDR1 and CDR2 from the germline V gene are SQVTM and ANQGSEA. The CDR3 is made up of 16 amino acids. V was clipped by 6 bases and J by 0 bases, with 20 bases between them. By its share, this clone is large. The sample comprised peripheral blood. This chain uses TRBV29-1 with TRBJ1-2; D may be TRBD1 (6 bases). The receptor's source is an elderly man with acute or convalescent COVID-19. This CDR3 reads CSVPLRGTSPNYGYTF. In DNA form, the CDR3 reads TGCAGCGTCCCGCTAAGGGGGACGAGTCCTAACTATGGCTACACCTTC.